This TCR beta chain was sequenced in a study of shared clonotypes between healthy human individuals. The study, taken as a whole, reports: It was the non-shared clonotypes that had lower generation probabilities than clonotypes shared by all four donors. The naive CD4 repertoires of a few donors were compared, and around 5% of clonotypes were shared.

Unmatched junction bases numbered 10, after V lost 5 bases and J lost 1 base. In germline, CDR1 is SEHNR, CDR2 FQNEAQ (reference sequence). CDR3 length equals 17 residues. Concerning this clone: As yet, its antigen is unknown.

Naive CD8 isolation took CD45RO-negative cells positively selected for CCR7 and excluded terminally differentiated effector memory CD45RA+ cells. Original processing notes: Filtering was not the same, since immunoSEQ gave junction-only sequences without quality scores. Some clones are missing from TCRdb's copy, which holds only in-frame ones; the method was immunoSEQ multiplex PCR. V and J calls and clone size come straight from that table; D and trimming were deduced from the DNA. Here the sample spans roughly 650,000 clones, approximately 96% being singletons. The sample was naive CD8+ T cells sorted from blood. The V gene is TRBV7-9, the J gene TRBJ1-5; 8 nucleotides match TRBD1. The TCR was taken from a woman under 40 in good health. The chain's CDR3 is CASSRDDRGESNQPQHF. In nucleotides, the CDR3 is TGTGCCAGCAGCCGGGACGACAGGGGAGAAAGCAATCAGCCCCAGCATTTT.